The text below deals with one TCR beta chain. The antigen is unknown. The sample comes from a study of cytomegalovirus exposure and HLA in healthy donors. General study findings and limits: In an earlier analysis, most TCR beta V segments were productive about 87% or about 30% of the time. A reported reduction in N-insertions relative to the roughly 670-donor mean was seen in an Asian-associated ancestry cluster in a later analysis. A list of around 160 TCR beta chains associated with cytomegalovirus was given.

Amplification used 60 Vbeta primers and 13 Jbeta primers. TCRdb keeps only in-frame clones here, not all; method: immunoSEQ multiplex PCR. The sample has around 120,000 clones; roughly 84% are singletons. Healthy bone marrow donors made up the donor group. The origin of this receptor is a man aged 45-65 years in good health and CMV-seronegative. Sequenced material: PBMCs.

The CDR3 spells CASSLDPHYGYTF. DNA for the CDR3: TGTGCCAGCAGCCTAGACCCGCACTATGGCTACACCTTC. The chain links TRBV5-5 to TRBJ1-2; no firm D call. V was clipped by 4 bases and J by 3 bases, with 10 bases between them. The germline CDR1 and CDR2 sequences are SGHKS and YYEKEE (reference sequence). The CDR3 is 13 residues long.